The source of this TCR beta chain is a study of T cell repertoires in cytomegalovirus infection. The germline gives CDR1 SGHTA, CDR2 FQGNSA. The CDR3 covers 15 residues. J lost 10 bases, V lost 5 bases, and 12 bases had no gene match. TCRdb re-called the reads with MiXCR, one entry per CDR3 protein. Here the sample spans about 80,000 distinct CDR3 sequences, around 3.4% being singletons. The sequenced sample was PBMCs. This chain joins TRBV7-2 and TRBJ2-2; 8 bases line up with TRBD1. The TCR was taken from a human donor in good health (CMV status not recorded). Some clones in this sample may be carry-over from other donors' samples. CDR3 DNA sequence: TGTGCCAGCAGCGTAGGACCAGGGGGCAAAGTGGAGCTGTTTTTT. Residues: CASSVGPGGKVELFF.